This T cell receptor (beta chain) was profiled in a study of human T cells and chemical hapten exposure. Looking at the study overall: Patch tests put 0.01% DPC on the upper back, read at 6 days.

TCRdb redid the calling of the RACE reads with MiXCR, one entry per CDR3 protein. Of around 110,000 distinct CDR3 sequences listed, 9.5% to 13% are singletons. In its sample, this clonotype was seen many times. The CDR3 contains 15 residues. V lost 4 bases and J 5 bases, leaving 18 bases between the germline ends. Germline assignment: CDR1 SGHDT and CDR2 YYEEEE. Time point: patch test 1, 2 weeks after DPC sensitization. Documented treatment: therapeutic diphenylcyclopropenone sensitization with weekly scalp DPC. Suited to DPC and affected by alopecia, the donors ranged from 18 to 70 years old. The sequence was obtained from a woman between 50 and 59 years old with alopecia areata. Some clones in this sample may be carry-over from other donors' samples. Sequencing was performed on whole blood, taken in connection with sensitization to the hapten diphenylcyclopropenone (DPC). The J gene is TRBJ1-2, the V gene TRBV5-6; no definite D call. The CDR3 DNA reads TGTGCCAGCAGCCCGGTGGGTCTAACGATATATGGCTACACCTTC. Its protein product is CASSPVGLTIYGYTF.